Many counts were recorded for the clone carrying this T cell receptor (beta chain). Using RNA transcripts, the TCR beta CDR3 regions were amplified. Second-round multiplex PCR came after first-round RT-PCR with HTBI primers. TCRdb processed the multiplex PCR reads anew with MiXCR; each CDR3 protein has one entry. This table has roughly 420,000 distinct CDR3 sequences, over 20% appearing once. The sample is drawn from a study of Graves' ophthalmopathy and Graves' hyperthyroidism. Germline V CDR1 and CDR2: MNHEY, SVGAGI. The CDR3 length is 14 residues. The ends were cut back, 3 bases at V and 10 bases at J, with 13 bases in the middle.

The V and J genes are TRBV6-5 and TRBJ1-6; maybe TRBD1 (5 bases). The sample taken for sequencing was peripheral blood. The TCR comes from a woman aged 18-30 years with stable Graves' hyperthyroidism. CDR3 DNA: TGTGCCAGCAGTTATGGTGGGGCGCAATCACCCCTCCACTTT. Translating it yields CASSYGGAQSPLHF.